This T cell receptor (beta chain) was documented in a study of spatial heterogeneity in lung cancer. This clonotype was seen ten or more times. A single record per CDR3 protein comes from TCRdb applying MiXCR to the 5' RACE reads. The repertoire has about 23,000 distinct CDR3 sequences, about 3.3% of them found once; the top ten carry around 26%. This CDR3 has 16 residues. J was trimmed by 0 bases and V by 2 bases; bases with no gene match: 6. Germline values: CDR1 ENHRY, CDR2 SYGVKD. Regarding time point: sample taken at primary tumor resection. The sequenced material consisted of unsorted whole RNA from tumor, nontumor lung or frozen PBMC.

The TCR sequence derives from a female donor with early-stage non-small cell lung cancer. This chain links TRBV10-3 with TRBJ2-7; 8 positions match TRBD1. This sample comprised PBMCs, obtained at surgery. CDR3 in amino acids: CAISERSGGVSYEQYF. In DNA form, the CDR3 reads TGTGCCATCAGTGAGAGGTCAGGGGGCGTCTCCTACGAGCAGTACTTC.